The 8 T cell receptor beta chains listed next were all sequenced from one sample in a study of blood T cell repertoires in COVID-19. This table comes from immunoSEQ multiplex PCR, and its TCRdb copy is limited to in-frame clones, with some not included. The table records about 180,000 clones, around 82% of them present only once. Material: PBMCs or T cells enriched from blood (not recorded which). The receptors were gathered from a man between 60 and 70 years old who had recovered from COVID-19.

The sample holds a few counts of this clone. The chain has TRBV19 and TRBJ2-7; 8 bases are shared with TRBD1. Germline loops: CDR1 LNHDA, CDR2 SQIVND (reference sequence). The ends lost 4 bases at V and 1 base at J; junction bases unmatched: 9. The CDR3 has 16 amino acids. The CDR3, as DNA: TGTGCCAGTAGTACTCTACCCGGGACAGGTTCCTACGAGCAGTACTTC. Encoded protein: CASSTLPGTGSYEQYF.

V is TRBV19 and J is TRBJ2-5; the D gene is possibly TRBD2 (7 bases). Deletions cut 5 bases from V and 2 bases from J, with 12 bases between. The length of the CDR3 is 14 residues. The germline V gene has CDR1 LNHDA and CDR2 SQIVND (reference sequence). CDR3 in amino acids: CASSEQGGQETQYF. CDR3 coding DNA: TGTGCCAGTAGTGAACAGGGAGGGCAAGAGACCCAGTACTTC. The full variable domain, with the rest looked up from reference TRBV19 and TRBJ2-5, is DGGITQSPKYLFRKEGQNVTLSCEQNLNHDAMYWYRQDPGQGLRLIYYSQIVNDFQKGDIAEGYSVSREKKESFPLTVTSAQKNPTAFYLCASSEQGGQETQYFGPGTRLLVL.

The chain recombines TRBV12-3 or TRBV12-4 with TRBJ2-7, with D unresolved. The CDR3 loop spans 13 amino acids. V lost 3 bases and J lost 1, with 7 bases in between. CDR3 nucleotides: TGTGCCAGCAGTTTGTCGGGTTCCTACGAGCAGTACTTC. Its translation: CASSLSGSYEQYF.

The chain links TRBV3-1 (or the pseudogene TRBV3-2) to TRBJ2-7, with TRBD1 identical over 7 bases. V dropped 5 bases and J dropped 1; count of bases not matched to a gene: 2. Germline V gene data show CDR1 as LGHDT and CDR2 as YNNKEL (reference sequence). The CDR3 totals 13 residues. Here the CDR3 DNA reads TGTGCCAGCAGCAGGGGACAGTCCTACGAGCAGTACTTC. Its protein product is CASSRGQSYEQYF.

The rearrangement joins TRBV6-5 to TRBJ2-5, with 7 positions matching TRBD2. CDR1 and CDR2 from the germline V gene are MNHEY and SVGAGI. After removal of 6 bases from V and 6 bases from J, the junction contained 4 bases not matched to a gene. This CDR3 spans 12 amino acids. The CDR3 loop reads CASRTSVQTQYF. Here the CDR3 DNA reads TGTGCCAGCAGAACTAGCGTTCAGACCCAGTACTTC.

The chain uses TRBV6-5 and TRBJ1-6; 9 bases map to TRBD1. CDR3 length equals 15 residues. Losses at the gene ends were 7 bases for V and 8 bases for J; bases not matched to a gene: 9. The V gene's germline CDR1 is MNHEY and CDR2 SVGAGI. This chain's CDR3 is CASTILRQGDSPLHF. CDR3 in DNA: TGTGCCAGCACTATCCTCAGACAGGGGGATTCACCCCTCCACTTT.

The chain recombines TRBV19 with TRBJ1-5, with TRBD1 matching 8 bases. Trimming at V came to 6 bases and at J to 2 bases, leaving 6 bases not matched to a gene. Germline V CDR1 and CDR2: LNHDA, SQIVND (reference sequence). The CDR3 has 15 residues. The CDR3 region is CASREDRAGNQPQHF. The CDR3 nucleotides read TGTGCCAGTAGGGAGGACAGGGCTGGCAATCAGCCCCAGCATTTT.

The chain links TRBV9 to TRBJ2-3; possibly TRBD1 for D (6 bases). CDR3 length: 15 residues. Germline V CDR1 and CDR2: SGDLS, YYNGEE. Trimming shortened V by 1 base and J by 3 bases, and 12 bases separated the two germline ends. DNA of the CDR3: TGTGCCAGCAGCGTATTGGGGGCAGAGACAGATACGCAGTATTTT. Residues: CASSVLGAETDTQYF.